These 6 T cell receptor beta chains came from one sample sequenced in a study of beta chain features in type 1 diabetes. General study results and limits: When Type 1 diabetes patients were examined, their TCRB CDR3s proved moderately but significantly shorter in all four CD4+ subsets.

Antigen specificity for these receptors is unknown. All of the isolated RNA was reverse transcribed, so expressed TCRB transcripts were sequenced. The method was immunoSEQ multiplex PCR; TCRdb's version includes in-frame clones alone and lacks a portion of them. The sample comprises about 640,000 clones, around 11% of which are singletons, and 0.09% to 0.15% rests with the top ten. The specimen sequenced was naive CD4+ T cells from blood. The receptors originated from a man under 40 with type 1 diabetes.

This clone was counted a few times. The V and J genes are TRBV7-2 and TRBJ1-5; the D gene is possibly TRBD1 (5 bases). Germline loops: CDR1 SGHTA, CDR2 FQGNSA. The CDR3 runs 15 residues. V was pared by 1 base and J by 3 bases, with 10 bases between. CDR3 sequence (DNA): TGTGCCAGCAGCTTAGTGTCGGGGGACAATCAGCCCCAGCATTTT. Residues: CASSLVSGDNQPQHF.

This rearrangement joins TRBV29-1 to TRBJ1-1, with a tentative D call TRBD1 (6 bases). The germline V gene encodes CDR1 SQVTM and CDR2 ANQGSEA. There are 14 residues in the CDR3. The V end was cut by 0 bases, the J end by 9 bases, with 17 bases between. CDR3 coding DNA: TGCAGCGTTGAAGACGGTGGGAGGAGGGGGAAAGCTTTCTTT. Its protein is CSVEDGGRRGKAFF.

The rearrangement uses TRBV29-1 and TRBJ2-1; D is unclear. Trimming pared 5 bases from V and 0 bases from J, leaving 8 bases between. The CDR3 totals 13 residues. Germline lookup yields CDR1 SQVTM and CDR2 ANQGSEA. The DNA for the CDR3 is TGCAGCGTTAGTAGGAGCTCCTACAATGAGCAGTTCTTC. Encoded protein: CSVSRSSYNEQFF.

The CDR3 sequence: CASSGQGSFQPQHF. The CDR3 coding sequence is TGTGCCAGTAGTGGCCAGGGGTCGTTTCAGCCCCAGCATTTT. The V and J genes are TRBV19 and TRBJ1-5, with a weak D call TRBD1 (6 bases). V lost 5 bases to trimming and J lost 6 bases, with 14 bases between them. CDR3 length: 14 residues. Germline V gives CDR1 LNHDA, CDR2 SQIVND (reference sequence).

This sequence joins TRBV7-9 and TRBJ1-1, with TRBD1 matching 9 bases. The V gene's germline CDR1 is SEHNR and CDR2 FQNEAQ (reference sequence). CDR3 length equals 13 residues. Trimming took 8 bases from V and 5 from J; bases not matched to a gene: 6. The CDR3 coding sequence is TGTGCCAGCGGCGAACAGGGGGCGACTGAAGCTTTCTTT. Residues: CASGEQGATEAFF. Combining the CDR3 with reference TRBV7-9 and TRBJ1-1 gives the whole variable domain DTGVSQNPRHKITKRGQNVTFRCDPISEHNRLYWYRQTLGQGPEFLTYFQNEAQLEKSRLLSDRFSAERPKGSFSTLEIQRTEQGDSAMYLCASGEQGATEAFFGQGTRLTVV.

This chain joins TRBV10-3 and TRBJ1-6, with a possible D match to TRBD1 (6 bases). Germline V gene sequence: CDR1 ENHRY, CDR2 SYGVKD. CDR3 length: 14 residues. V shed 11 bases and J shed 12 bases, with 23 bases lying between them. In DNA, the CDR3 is TGTGCCCCCACCGGGGGGGGGCTAGGATTACCCCTCCACTTT. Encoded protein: CAPTGGGLGLPLHF.